The 12 T cell receptor beta chains given below trace back to one sample, sequenced in a study of OX40 agonist ivuxolimab in advanced cancers. Some clones are missing from TCRdb's copy, which holds only in-frame ones; the method was immunoSEQ multiplex PCR. The data show 100,000 to 120,000 clones, roughly nine tenths seen once. This material consisted of CD4+ or CD8+ T cells sorted from blood, taken in a trial of the OX40 agonist ivuxolimab. Source of these receptors: an adult with an advanced solid tumor such as melanoma, head and neck, liver or kidney cancer.

CDR3 in amino acids: CATTKESSYNEQFF. CDR3 sequence (DNA): TGTGCCACAACAAAGGAGAGCTCCTACAATGAGCAGTTCTTC. This chain uses TRBV6-6 with TRBJ2-1; D is undetermined. Germline CDR1 MNHNY, CDR2 SVGAGI (reference sequence). The CDR3 length is 14 residues. V gave up 10 bases and J gave up 0 bases, with 13 bases separating them.

Concerning this clone: The junction differs from germline at one of its ends, possibly a read error. At the DNA level, this CDR3 is encoded by other sequences in the same sample as well. CDR3 residues: CAISEEGEPNQPQHF. The CDR3 nucleotides are TGTGCCATCAGTGAAGAGGGGGAGCCCAATCAGCCTCAGCATTTT. V usage is TRBV10-3 and J usage is TRBJ1-5; D perhaps matches TRBD1 (6 bases). The CDR3 sequence is 15 residues long. Germline CDR1 reads ENHRY; CDR2 reads SYGVKD.

The rearrangement joins TRBV6-4 to TRBJ1-5; possibly TRBD1 for D (5 bases). In germline, CDR1 is MRHNA, CDR2 SNTAGT. V lost 5 bases to trimming and J lost 1 base, with 24 bases between them. This CDR3 is 19 amino acids long. The CDR3 spells CASSKRTWKRHRSNQPQHF. CDR3 coding DNA: TGTGCCAGCAGTAAAAGGACTTGGAAGCGGCACAGGAGCAATCAGCCCCAGCATTTT.

The V gene is TRBV7-9, the J gene TRBJ2-1, with 8 bases aligning to TRBD2. There are 15 residues in the CDR3. Germline CDR1 is SEHNR and CDR2 is FQNEAQ (reference sequence). Unmatched junction bases numbered 6, after V lost 5 bases and J lost 3 bases. The CDR3 DNA follows: TGTGCCAGCAGCGATACCGGGACTAGCTACAATGAGCAGTTCTTC. Protein sequence: CASSDTGTSYNEQFF.

This chain links TRBV7-2 with TRBJ1-4, with 9 bases fitting TRBD1. Germline assignment: CDR1 SGHTA and CDR2 FQGNSA. The trim removed 1 base at V and 8 bases at J, leaving 5 bases unmatched. The CDR3 length is 15 residues. This CDR3 reads CASSLDGQGREKLFF. The CDR3 DNA reads TGTGCCAGCAGCTTAGACGGACAGGGGAGGGAAAAACTGTTTTTT.

The chain joins TRBV6-4 to TRBJ2-2, with 8 positions matching TRBD1. There are 17 residues in the CDR3. Germline loops: CDR1 MRHNA, CDR2 SNTAGT. The trim removed 3 bases at V and 6 bases at J, leaving 12 bases unmatched. The DNA of the CDR3 is TGTGCCAGCAGTGATCACGCTTCCGGACAGGGAGCCGGGGAGCTGTTTTTT. This translates into CASSDHASGQGAGELFF.

This chain connects TRBV5-1 to TRBJ2-1, with 10 bases lining up with TRBD2. CDR1 SGHRS and CDR2 YFSETQ come from the germline V gene. With V trimmed by 0 bases and J by 0 bases, 3 bases remained unmatched. The CDR3 contains 17 residues. The CDR3 sequence: CASSLAPSGSSYNEQFF. The CDR3 DNA follows: TGCGCCAGCAGCTTGGCCCCTAGCGGGAGCTCCTACAATGAGCAGTTCTTC.

The rearrangement joins TRBV19 to TRBJ2-1; 8 nucleotides align to TRBD1. With V trimmed by 6 bases and J by 0 bases, 7 bases remained unmatched. Germline V gene lookup returns CDR1 LNHDA and CDR2 SQIVND (reference sequence). The CDR3 is 16 amino acids. CDR3 DNA sequence: TGTGCCAGTAGGACGCTAGACAGGGGCTCCTACAATGAGCAGTTCTTC. Encoded protein: CASRTLDRGSYNEQFF.

The V and J genes are TRBV28 and TRBJ2-1; a possible D gene is TRBD2 (6 bases). The V end lost 8 bases, the J end lost 4 bases, and 12 bases lay between the germline ends. The CDR3 contains 13 residues. CDR1 is MDHEN, CDR2 SYDVKM, per germline. The CDR3 DNA sequence: TGTGCCAGCCGGGGGTGGGTTTACAATGAGCAGTTCTTC. Its translation: CASRGWVYNEQFF.

V gene TRBV7-9 combines with J gene TRBJ1-2, with 7 bases lining up with TRBD1. This CDR3 is built from 14 residues. Unmatched junction bases numbered 8, after V lost 2 bases and J lost 8 bases. The germline gives CDR1 SEHNR, CDR2 FQNEAQ (reference sequence). The CDR3 bases are TGTGCCAGCAGCTTAACAGGGGATAGGTTCGGCTACACCTTC. Its protein product is CASSLTGDRFGYTF.

The table lists this clone with a count of one. The rearrangement joins TRBV5-1 to TRBJ1-1, with D unresolved. Germline V lookup: CDR1 SGHRS, CDR2 YFSETQ. Trimming took off 3 bases at V and 9 bases at J, with 15 bases between the two ends. This CDR3 has 13 residues. The CDR3: CASSSEQLIQAFF. CDR3 in DNA: TGCGCCAGCAGCTCGGAACAGCTTATCCAAGCTTTCTTT.

V usage is TRBV28 and J usage is TRBJ1-5; maybe TRBD1 (6 bases). The CDR3 has 16 amino acids. CDR1 is MDHEN, CDR2 SYDVKM, per germline. V lost 4 bases, J lost 6 bases, and 19 bases lay in between. CDR3 DNA sequence: TGTGCCAGCAGTTCAATGGCGACAGGTAACTCTCAGCCCCAGCATTTT. Translated: CASSSMATGNSQPQHF.